The 24 T cell receptor beta chains listed next were all sequenced from one sample in a study of blood T cell repertoires in COVID-19. Clones were read by immunoSEQ multiplex PCR, and TCRdb kept only the in-frame ones, dropping some. This sample has some 290,000 clones, with 89% found just once. The sequenced material came from PBMCs or T cells enriched from blood (not recorded which). These receptors originate from a woman aged 25 to 39 who had recovered from COVID-19.

This rearrangement joins TRBV27 to TRBJ1-1, with D unclear. CDR1 and CDR2 (germline): MNHEY, SMNVEV (reference sequence). With 6 bases removed from V and 7 bases from J, the gap between germline ends came to 18 bases. The CDR3 is 14 residues long. CDR3 residues: CASREVGVVSEAFF. CDR3 nucleotides: TGTGCCAGCAGAGAGGTCGGGGTAGTGAGTGAAGCTTTCTTT.

The table lists this clone with a count of one. This chain joins TRBV5-6 and TRBJ1-5, with D perhaps TRBD1 (5 bases). CDR1 is SGHDT and CDR2 is YYEEEE in the germline V gene. The CDR3 is 14 amino acids. The V gene lost 2 bases and the J gene lost 0 bases, with 6 bases spanning the gap. CDR3 sequence (DNA): TGTGCCAGCAGCTTTAGGGGTAGCAATCAGCCCCAGCATTTT. It translates to CASSFRGSNQPQHF.

This sequence joins TRBV7-9 and TRBJ2-2; tentatively, D is TRBD1 (5 bases). Trimming cost V 7 bases and J 1 base, with 13 bases left between them. Germline V gene lookup returns CDR1 SEHNR and CDR2 FQNEAQ (reference sequence). This CDR3 region has 15 residues. CDR3 DNA sequence: TGTGCCAGCACCGGCAGGGTGAAGAACACCGGGGAGCTGTTTTTT. Translated, it gives CASTGRVKNTGELFF.

This chain uses TRBV28 with TRBJ2-7, with 9 bases lining up with TRBD2. Trimming cost V 2 bases and J 5 bases; bases outside gene matches: 7. The CDR3 covers 15 residues. Looked up from germline, CDR1 is MDHEN and CDR2 is SYDVKM. Here the CDR3 reads CASSLAGTSFHEQYF. The CDR3 bases are TGTGCCAGCAGTTTAGCAGGGACTAGCTTCCACGAGCAGTACTTC.

A single count supports this clone. The V and J genes are TRBV9 and TRBJ2-1, with TRBD2 identical over 11 bases. The germline CDR1 and CDR2 sequences are SGDLS and YYNGEE. V gave up 3 bases and J gave up 10 bases; unmatched junction bases: 9. The CDR3 totals 15 residues. DNA for the CDR3: TGTGCCAGCAGCGCCCATAGCGGGAGGGCCCGAGAGCAGTTCTTC. Its translation: CASSAHSGRAREQFF.

This chain uses TRBV6-2 or TRBV6-3 with TRBJ2-7, with 7 bases identical to TRBD1. After removal of 6 bases from V and 3 bases from J, the junction contained 5 bases not matched to a gene. Germline V CDR1 and CDR2: MNHEY, SVGEGT. The CDR3 is 13 residues long. The CDR3, as DNA: TGTGCCAGCAGCCCCGGGACAGACTACGAGCAGTACTTC. As protein: CASSPGTDYEQYF.

V is TRBV7-2 and J is TRBJ2-7, with unresolved D. Per the germline V gene, CDR1 is SGHTA and CDR2 is FQGNSA. This CDR3 has 13 residues. The V end was cut by 3 bases, the J end by 0 bases, with 6 bases between. CDR3 bases: TGTGCCAGCAGCTTCGCAGGCTCCTACGAGCAGTACTTC. The encoded protein is CASSFAGSYEQYF.

The chain carries TRBV7-9 and TRBJ1-2; no definite D call. The V end lost 8 bases, the J end lost 4 bases, and 8 bases lay between the germline ends. CDR1 and CDR2 (germline): SEHNR, FQNEAQ (reference sequence). This CDR3 comprises 11 residues. CDR3 coding DNA: TGTGCCAGCGGTACTAGCTATGGCTACACCTTC. Amino acids: CASGTSYGYTF.

The rearrangement joins TRBV9 to TRBJ2-7; TRBD1 might be the D (7 bases). Trimming took off 4 bases at V and 1 base at J, with 12 bases between the two ends. CDR3 size: 14 residues. Germline loops: CDR1 SGDLS, CDR2 YYNGEE. The CDR3 here is CASSPEGQSYEQYF. The CDR3 nucleotides read TGTGCCAGCAGCCCGGAGGGACAGTCCTACGAGCAGTACTTC.

This chain links TRBV27 with TRBJ1-4, with 9 bases lining up with TRBD1. Germline V CDR1 and CDR2: MNHEY, SMNVEV (reference sequence). The J segment lost 6 bases and the V segment lost 8 bases, leaving 7 bases of the junction unmatched. There are 14 residues in the CDR3. CDR3 amino acids: CASGVGTGYEKLFF. CDR3 DNA sequence: TGTGCCAGCGGCGTGGGGACAGGGTATGAAAAACTGTTTTTT.

The chain is built from TRBV11-3 and TRBJ2-1; 7 nucleotides match TRBD2. With V trimmed by 8 bases and J by 3 bases, 10 bases remained unmatched. CDR1 SGHNT and CDR2 YENEEA come from the germline V gene. There are 15 residues in the CDR3. The CDR3 bases are TGTGCCAGCGCCTACGGCGGGAGAGACTACAATGAGCAGTTCTTC. It translates to CASAYGGRDYNEQFF.

The chain joins TRBV5-1 to TRBJ1-4; the match to TRBD1 covers 11 bases. V dropped 3 bases and J dropped 4; count of bases not matched to a gene: 5. CDR1 and CDR2 (germline): SGHRS, YFSETQ. The CDR3 length is 16 residues. The CDR3 here is CASSSTGTGGNEKLFF. The CDR3 region has the DNA TGCGCCAGCAGCTCGACCGGGACAGGGGGTAATGAAAAACTGTTTTTT.

This sequence joins TRBV5-6 and TRBJ2-7, with 9 bases identical to TRBD1. In germline, CDR1 is SGHDT, CDR2 YYEEEE. CDR3 length: 18 amino acids. V was pared by 1 base and J by 0 bases, with 11 bases of the junction left unmatched. The CDR3 DNA reads as TGTGCCAGCAGCTTGCAAAACTTCCGGGACAGGGTCTCCTACGAGCAGTACTTC. Protein sequence: CASSLQNFRDRVSYEQYF.

This chain joins TRBV28 and TRBJ1-2; 7 bases align to TRBD1. This CDR3 comprises 13 residues. J lost 4 bases, V lost 6 bases, and 5 bases had no gene match. Germline values: CDR1 MDHEN, CDR2 SYDVKM. DNA of the CDR3: TGTGCCAGCAGAGGACAGGCGGTCTATGGCTACACCTTC. It specifies CASRGQAVYGYTF.

The chain couples TRBV27 to TRBJ2-2; maybe TRBD2 (6 bases). This CDR3 is built from 12 residues. Between the trimmed V and J ends, which lost 0 bases and 15 bases, there was a span of 11 bases. From germline, CDR1 is MNHEY and CDR2 SMNVEV (reference sequence). The CDR3 coding sequence is TGTGCCAGCAGTTTATCGGGGGGTTCGGTGTTTTTT. The encoded protein is CASSLSGGSVFF.

The V gene is TRBV4-1, the J gene TRBJ2-1; 9 bases are a match to TRBD2. The CDR3 totals 19 residues. The germline gives CDR1 MGHRA, CDR2 YSYEKL. J gave up 9 bases and V 3 bases, and 21 bases lay outside the gene matches. The CDR3 DNA is TGCGCCAGCAGCCAGGTAATATATCGCGGGAGGGCCGTGTTCTCTGAGCAGTTCTTC. Translated: CASSQVIYRGRAVFSEQFF.

The V and J genes are TRBV2 and TRBJ2-2; 9 bases match TRBD2. V lost 0 bases and J lost 2; bases outside the gene matches: 4. The CDR3 runs to 17 residues. The V gene's germline CDR1 is SNHLY and CDR2 FYNNEI. CDR3 sequence: CASSEALAGQNTGELFF. CDR3 in DNA: TGTGCCAGCAGTGAAGCGCTAGCGGGACAAAACACCGGGGAGCTGTTTTTT. Supplemented by reference TRBV2 and TRBJ2-2, the full variable domain reads EPEVTQTPSHQVTQMGQEVILRCVPISNHLYFYWYRQILGQKVEFLVSFYNNEISEKSEIFDDQFSVERPDGSNFTLKIRSTKLEDSAMYFCASSEALAGQNTGELFFGEGSRLTVL.

The CDR3: CASSQTGLNQPQHF. CDR3 DNA: TGTGCCAGCAGCCAGACAGGGCTCAATCAGCCCCAGCATTTT. V and J are TRBV28 and TRBJ1-5; 7 bases agree with TRBD1. CDR3 length: 14 amino acids. Germline values: CDR1 MDHEN, CDR2 SYDVKM. Trimming took 6 bases from V and 3 from J; bases not matched to a gene: 5.

The chain carries TRBV2 and TRBJ2-7; 8 bases are shared with TRBD1. The CDR3 is 15 residues long. Germline lookup yields CDR1 SNHLY and CDR2 FYNNEI. V gave up 4 bases and J gave up 4 bases; unmatched junction bases: 9. This CDR3 is CASSGTGGLVYEQYF. CDR3 bases: TGTGCCAGCAGTGGTACAGGGGGATTGGTGTACGAGCAGTACTTC.

The CDR3, as DNA: TGTGCCAGCATAACAGGTCCTTCTACCTACGAGCAGTACTTC. Translated: CASITGPSTYEQYF. The chain has TRBV2 and TRBJ2-7; a weak D match, TRBD1 (5 bases). CDR1 and CDR2 from the germline V gene are SNHLY and FYNNEI. The V end lost 7 bases, the J end lost 2 bases, and 15 bases lay between the germline ends. The CDR3 spans 14 residues.

The chain is built from TRBV10-3 and TRBJ2-7; the match to TRBD2 covers 10 bases. The junction had 12 bases not matched to a gene; V was cut back by 6 bases and J by 1 base. Germline V gene sequence: CDR1 ENHRY, CDR2 SYGVKD. The CDR3 has 17 amino acids. The CDR3 protein is CAISSLAGGSISYEQYF. CDR3 coding DNA: TGTGCCATCAGCTCCTTAGCGGGAGGTTCGATTTCCTACGAGCAGTACTTC.

This clone was found a few times. This sequence joins TRBV21-1 and TRBJ1-3; TRBD1, the D gene given by the table, was not confirmed from the DNA. TRBV21-1 is a pseudogene locus. The CDR3 runs 14 residues. The CDR3 sequence is CAPIGGPPGNTIYF. The CDR3 DNA reads as TGTGCCCCCATAGGGGGACCCCCTGGAAACACCATATATTTT.

J is TRBJ2-7 and V is TRBV7-2; D uncertain. With 5 bases removed from V and 4 bases from J, the gap between germline ends came to 15 bases. Germline loops: CDR1 SGHTA, CDR2 FQGNSA. The CDR3 spans 14 residues. CDR3 region: CASSQKVAGYEQYF. In DNA, the CDR3 is TGTGCCAGCAGCCAAAAAGTTGCCGGTTACGAGCAGTACTTC.

The chain employs TRBV5-6 and TRBJ2-4; tentative D call: TRBD1 (7 bases). Deletions cut 4 bases from V and 1 base from J, with 18 bases between. The CDR3 loop spans 17 amino acids. In germline, CDR1 is SGHDT, CDR2 YYEEEE. CDR3 protein: CASSRRDPRGAKNIQYF. Written as DNA, the CDR3 is TGTGCCAGCAGCAGGAGGGACCCCAGGGGGGCCAAAAACATTCAGTACTTC. The full variable domain, rest sourced from reference TRBV5-6 and TRBJ2-4, is DAGVTQSPTHLIKTRGQQVTLRCSPKSGHDTVSWYQQALGQGPQFIFQYYEEEERQRGNFPDRFSGHQFPNYSSELNVNALLLGDSALYLCASSRRDPRGAKNIQYFGAGTRLSVL.